In this sample, the clone carrying this T cell receptor beta chain turned up a few times. No antigen is known for it. This sample is drawn from a study of T-cell memory formation after mild COVID-19. In TCRdb, the 5' RACE reads were re-called with MiXCR into one record per CDR3 protein. The sample consists of 380,000 or so distinct CDR3 sequences, about 15% of them appearing once. The study, taken as a whole, reports: Day 15 to 85 contracting clones showed balanced CD4/CD8; day 15 to 37 expanders favored CD4+. Second-wave clones reaching peak frequency on day 37 lacked confirmed SARS-CoV-2 specificity.

CDR3 size: 19 residues. This clonotype was sampled from a man aged 18 to 30 who had mild COVID-19 (a few samples of this study predate the infection). Cell type and time point are not known. The rearrangement uses TRBV21-1 and TRBJ2-4; the table's D call, TRBD2, has no DNA check behind it. TRBV21-1 is a listed pseudogene. Source material: PBMCs or a T cell subset sorted from them (not recorded which). The CDR3 spells CASSSPGLAGGLAKNIQYF. CDR3 DNA: TGTGCCAGCAGCAGTCCGGGACTAGCGGGGGGGCTAGCCAAAAACATTCAGTACTTC.